A single sample is the source of the 7 T cell receptor beta chains below, sequenced in a study of technical replicates of blood from a handful of donors. Assay: immunoSEQ multiplex PCR; the TCRdb copy retains only in-frame clones and omits some. The data contain 79,000 or so clones, 85% to 95% of them seen just once; the ten biggest clones take up roughly 0.36%. Sequencing used T cells isolated from PBMCs. The source is a human donor in good health.

The chain employs TRBV29-1 and TRBJ2-3, with TRBD2 as a possible D gene (6 bases). This CDR3 contains 11 residues. Trimming left V 4 bases short and J 14 bases short, with 16 bases between. From germline, CDR1 is SQVTM and CDR2 ANQGSEA. CDR3 bases: TGCAGCGTTGCCGGGGGAGGAGGTGGGTATTTT. It encodes CSVAGGGGGYF.

This chain links TRBV5-1 with TRBJ1-3; TRBD1 is a possible D gene (6 bases). The CDR3 is made up of 16 amino acids. Deletions cut 3 bases from V and 4 bases from J, with 17 bases between. CDR1 and CDR2 from the germline V gene are SGHRS and YFSETQ. CDR3: CASSWGTSGTGNTIYF. The CDR3 DNA reads TGCGCCAGCAGCTGGGGGACATCTGGGACAGGAAACACCATATATTTT.

The CDR3 DNA reads as TGTGCCAGCAGCTCGAGCCCGACAGGGGCTGAAGCTTTCTTT. Amino acid sequence: CASSSSPTGAEAFF. This chain uses TRBV7-3 with TRBJ1-1; 8 bases line up with TRBD1. The CDR3 consists of 14 residues. The trim removed 4 bases at V and 6 bases at J, leaving 7 bases unmatched. CDR1 is SGHTA and CDR2 is FQGTGA in the germline V gene.

This chain uses TRBV28 with TRBJ1-2; TRBD1 matches 8 bases. Germline values: CDR1 MDHEN, CDR2 SYDVKM. This CDR3 is 15 amino acids long. The ends lost 5 bases at V and 4 bases at J; junction bases unmatched: 9. CDR3 sequence: CASSPPDRDLYGYTF. Here the CDR3 DNA reads TGTGCCAGCAGTCCACCGGACAGGGACCTCTATGGCTACACCTTC.

The chain joins TRBV9 to TRBJ2-7, with D possibly being TRBD2 (6 bases). CDR1 is SGDLS and CDR2 is YYNGEE in the germline V gene. This CDR3 comprises 13 residues. V was cut by 6 bases and J by 4 bases, with 14 bases left in between. The CDR3 here is CASKEAGMYEQYF. Written as DNA, the CDR3 is TGTGCCAGCAAAGAAGCGGGCATGTACGAGCAGTACTTC.

The chain links TRBV27 to TRBJ2-4; a weak D match, TRBD1 (5 bases). This CDR3 contains 13 residues. The germline V and J ends were trimmed by 2 bases and 9 bases, with 11 bases remaining between them. Germline V CDR1 and CDR2: MNHEY, SMNVEV (reference sequence). CDR3 nucleotides: TGTGCCAGCAGTTTAGGGGCAGGTGGCATTCAGTACTTC. Its translation: CASSLGAGGIQYF.

The chain carries TRBV30 and TRBJ2-1, with 10 bases fitting TRBD2. Germline V gene data show CDR1 as GTSNPN and CDR2 as SVGIG (reference sequence). V was clipped by 3 bases and J by 0 bases; unmatched bases: 11. This CDR3 region has 18 residues. CDR3 bases: TGTGCCTGGAGCTCACTAGCGGGGATTAAGAGCTCCTACAATGAGCAGTTCTTC. Translation gives CAWSSLAGIKSSYNEQFF.